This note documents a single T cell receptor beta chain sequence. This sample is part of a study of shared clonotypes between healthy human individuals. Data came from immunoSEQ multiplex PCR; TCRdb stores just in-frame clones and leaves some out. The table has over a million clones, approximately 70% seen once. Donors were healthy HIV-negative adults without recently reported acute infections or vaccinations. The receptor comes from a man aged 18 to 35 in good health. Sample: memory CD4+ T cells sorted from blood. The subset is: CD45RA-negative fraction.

CDR3 region: CASSQEPGNEQFF. The CDR3 coding sequence is TGCGCCAGCAGCCAAGAACCGGGCAATGAGCAGTTCTTC. The V and J genes are TRBV4-3 and TRBJ2-1; no clear D. Trimming pared 0 bases from V and 6 bases from J, leaving 6 bases between. Germline V gives CDR1 LGHNA, CDR2 YSLEER. The CDR3 covers 13 residues.